These T cell receptor beta chains were read from a single sample in a study of metastatic and nonmetastatic thyroid tumors. TCRdb re-called clones from the PCR reads using MiXCR. This table holds under 50,000 clones, under 20% found once. The sequenced sample consisted of tumor tissue. These receptors all stem from a female donor with papillary thyroid cancer or a benign thyroid nodule (not recorded which). Some clones in this sample may be carry-over from other donors' samples. CDR3s include the opening cysteine and the closing phenylalanine or tryptophan. A D gene is named only where the DNA matches it firmly. Not all rows give a size; the values are once, few, many and, for expanded clones, a class.

J: TRBJ2-7; V: TRBV20-1; size: many; D: -; DNA: TGCAGTGCTACCCCTACCGCCGGCCTGAACTACGAGCAGTACTTC; CDR3: CSATPTAGLNYEQYF
J: TRBJ2-3; V: TRBV12-3/TRBV12-4; size: many; D: TRBD2; DNA: TGTGCCAGCAGCGTCGCGACTAGCGGGTCCACAGATACGCAGTATTTT; CDR3: CASSVATSGSTDTQYF
J: TRBJ2-5; V: TRBV15; size: many; D: -; DNA: TGTGCCACCAGCGGCCGAGGGGGGGGCGAGACCCAGTACTTC; CDR3: CATSGRGGGETQYF
J: TRBJ1-2; V: TRBV6-1; size: many; D: TRBD1; DNA: TGTGCCAGCAGTTATTGGGACAGGGCTAACTATGGCTACACCTTC; CDR3: CASSYWDRANYGYTF
J: TRBJ1-2; V: TRBV27; size: -; D: TRBD1; DNA: TGTGCCAGCAGAGTAGCTACAGGGGCGGGCTATGGCTACACCTTC; CDR3: CASRVATGAGYGYTF
J: TRBJ1-1; V: TRBV30; size: -; D: -; DNA: TGTGCCTGGAGTCCGGGACATCGGAACACTGAAGCTTTCTTT; CDR3: CAWSPGHRNTEAFF
J: TRBJ1-5; V: TRBV5-1; size: many; D: -; DNA: TGCGCCAGCAGCGCGAGGGGAGGTGGCAATCAGCCCCAGCATTTT; CDR3: CASSARGGGNQPQHF
J: TRBJ2-1; V: TRBV4-3; size: many; D: TRBD2; DNA: TGCGCCAGCAGCCAGGGACTAGCGGGCGGCAATGAGCAGTTCTTC; CDR3: CASSQGLAGGNEQFF
J: TRBJ2-5; V: TRBV7-2; size: many; D: TRBD1; DNA: TGTGCCAGCGCTCGGGCAGGGGGCCGGGAGACCCAGTACTTC; CDR3: CASARAGGRETQYF
J: TRBJ1-2; V: TRBV6-1; size: few; D: -; DNA: TGTGCCACGACCGGGACACCGAATTATGGCTACACCTTC; CDR3: CATTGTPNYGYTF
J: TRBJ1-1; V: TRBV11-2; size: many; D: -; DNA: TGTGCCAGCAGCGGGGCTTTAGGACCTAGCACTGAAGCTTTCTTT; CDR3: CASSGALGPSTEAFF
J: TRBJ1-4; V: TRBV20-1; size: -; D: TRBD1; DNA: TGCAGTGCTAGTGCCGGGACAGGGTTGCCGCATGAAAAACTGTTTTTT; CDR3: CSASAGTGLPHEKLFF
J: TRBJ2-1; V: TRBV6-6; size: many; D: TRBD2; DNA: TGTGCCAGCAGTTATTCCCCTACTAGCGGGGTTTACAATGAGCAGTTCTTC; CDR3: CASSYSPTSGVYNEQFF
J: TRBJ2-2; V: TRBV5-8; size: -; D: TRBD1; DNA: TGTGCCAGCAGAACCTGGACAGGGATTAACGCCGGGGAGCTGTTTTTT; CDR3: CASRTWTGINAGELFF
J: TRBJ1-6; V: TRBV11-2; size: -; D: -; DNA: TGTGCCAGCAGCTTCCCCAATTCACCCCTCCACTTT; CDR3: CASSFPNSPLHF
J: TRBJ2-2; V: TRBV6-7; size: many; D: TRBD1; DNA: TGTGCCAGCAGTCACGGACAGGGGAACACCGGGGAGCTGTTTTTT; CDR3: CASSHGQGNTGELFF
J: TRBJ2-7; V: TRBV4-2; size: -; D: -; DNA: TGTGCCAGCAGCCAAGATTCGGGGTCCGGGGCCGCCTACGAGCAGTACTTC; CDR3: CASSQDSGSGAAYEQYF
J: TRBJ2-7; V: TRBV4-1; size: -; D: -; DNA: TGCGCCAGCAGCCAAGATATATTGCGCTCCTACGAGCAGTACTTC; CDR3: CASSQDILRSYEQYF
J: TRBJ2-2; V: TRBV5-6; size: -; D: -; DNA: TGTGCCAGCAGCTTGCGGCGGTACACCGGGGAGCTGTTTTTT; CDR3: CASSLRRYTGELFF
J: TRBJ2-1; V: TRBV18; size: many; D: -; DNA: TGTGCCAGCTCACGGGGGTCGTGGGACGGGGATGAGCAGTTCTTC; CDR3: CASSRGSWDGDEQFF
J: TRBJ1-1; V: TRBV25-1; size: -; D: TRBD1; DNA: TGTGCCAGCAGTGATAGGGGGCACACTGAAGCTTTCTTT; CDR3: CASSDRGHTEAFF
J: TRBJ1-1; V: TRBV6-1; size: many; D: -; DNA: TGTGCCAGCAGTTTATTGAACACTGAAGCTTTCTTT; CDR3: CASSLLNTEAFF